Below, 28 T cell receptor beta chains from the same sample are listed, as sequenced in a study of blood T cell repertoires in COVID-19. Sequenced by immunoSEQ multiplex PCR; TCRdb stores in-frame clones only, minus some. The sample yields about 300,000 clones, about nine tenths seen once. The specimen was peripheral blood. These receptors were collected from a woman aged 25 to 39 who had recovered from COVID-19.

This sequence joins TRBV27 and TRBJ2-7, with 8 bases matching TRBD1. From germline, CDR1 is MNHEY and CDR2 SMNVEV (reference sequence). This CDR3 has 15 residues. The junction had 13 bases not matched to a gene; V was cut back by 5 bases and J by 7 bases. This CDR3 is CASSLERTGQGEQYF. CDR3 nucleotides: TGTGCCAGCAGTCTAGAAAGGACAGGGCAGGGAGAGCAGTACTTC.

The chain couples TRBV7-7 to TRBJ1-2; 8 nucleotides line up with TRBD1. The CDR3 totals 17 residues. The trim removed 1 base at V and 1 base at J, leaving 8 bases unmatched. Germline V gene lookup returns CDR1 SSHAT and CDR2 FNYEAQ (reference sequence). CDR3 loop: CASSLGEEDRVNYGYTF. Written as DNA, the CDR3 is TGTGCCAGCAGCTTAGGGGAGGAGGACAGGGTTAACTATGGCTACACCTTC.

This sequence joins TRBV5-6 and TRBJ1-1, with D possibly TRBD1 on 5 matching bases. This CDR3 is built from 13 residues. The germline V gene has CDR1 SGHDT and CDR2 YYEEEE. Trimming cost V 2 bases and J 1 base, with 6 bases left between them. The CDR3 is CASSFQGNTEAFF. DNA of the CDR3: TGTGCCAGCAGCTTCCAGGGGAACACTGAAGCTTTCTTT.

This sequence joins TRBV2 and TRBJ2-3; 9 bases fit TRBD2. This CDR3 is built from 19 residues. Trimming at V came to 2 bases and at J to 2 bases, leaving 14 bases not matched to a gene. Germline V gene lookup returns CDR1 SNHLY and CDR2 FYNNEI. CDR3 DNA sequence: TGTGCCAGCAGTGAACCCACCTCGACCCTAGCGGGGTACACAGATACGCAGTATTTT. It encodes CASSEPTSTLAGYTDTQYF.

The chain has TRBV4-3 and TRBJ1-1; TRBD1 aligns across 9 bases. This CDR3 has 14 amino acids. Trimming cost V 4 bases and J 2 bases; bases outside gene matches: 2. CDR1 is LGHNA and CDR2 is YSLEER in the germline V gene. The DNA for the CDR3 is TGCGCCAGCAGCCCGGGACAGGGAAACACTGAAGCTTTCTTT. Translation gives CASSPGQGNTEAFF.

This clone appeared many times. The chain employs TRBV11-1 and TRBJ1-2, with a tentative D call TRBD1 (6 bases). V was trimmed by 5 bases and J by 2 bases, leaving 12 bases between them. Per the germline V gene, CDR1 is SGHAT and CDR2 is FQDESV (reference sequence). This CDR3 region has 14 residues. This CDR3 reads CASSLDRMNYGYTF. The CDR3 DNA follows: TGTGCCAGCAGCCTGGACAGAATGAACTATGGCTACACCTTC. Full variable domain (remainder filled in from reference TRBV11-1 and TRBJ1-2): EAEVAQSPRYKITEKSQAVAFWCDPISGHATLYWYRQILGQGPELLVQFQDESVVDDSQLPKDRFSAERLKGVDSTLKIQPAELGDSAMYLCASSLDRMNYGYTFGSGTRLTVV.

This chain links TRBV27 with TRBJ1-6, with TRBD1 identical over 9 bases. This CDR3 is 16 amino acids long. The germline V gene encodes CDR1 MNHEY and CDR2 SMNVEV (reference sequence). Germline trimming cut 4 bases from V and 7 bases from J; bases unmatched to any gene: 8. For the CDR3, the DNA is TGTGCCAGCAGTTCCCCCTCTGGGACAGGGAATTCACCCCTCCACTTT. As protein: CASSSPSGTGNSPLHF.

This chain uses TRBV9 with TRBJ1-6, with a tentative D call TRBD1 (6 bases). Trimming stripped 0 bases from V and 9 bases from J, with 13 bases between. The germline V gene encodes CDR1 SGDLS and CDR2 YYNGEE. The CDR3 extends over 15 amino acids. The CDR3 spells CASSVGVGGGSPLHF. The CDR3 DNA follows: TGTGCCAGCAGCGTAGGGGTTGGGGGCGGTTCACCCCTCCACTTT.

The chain uses TRBV5-8 and TRBJ2-5; 8 nucleotides line up with TRBD1. CDR1 and CDR2 from the germline V gene are SGHTS and YDEGEE. This CDR3 is 16 amino acids long. The V and J ends lost 6 bases and 4 bases, in that order; junction bases with no gene match: 14. CDR3 DNA sequence: TGTGCCAGCACCAAAAGGGGCAGGGGGCACGGAGAGACCCAGTACTTC. This translates into CASTKRGRGHGETQYF.

This rearrangement joins TRBV6-7 to TRBJ1-1; 8 nucleotides match TRBD1. TRBV6-7 is noted as an ORF with a role that remains uncertain. Trimming removed 5 bases from V and 0 bases from J; junction bases left unmatched: 14. The CDR3 has 18 amino acids. The DNA for the CDR3 is TGTGCCAGCAGTGCAGGACAGGGAATGATGTCCATGAACACTGAAGCTTTCTTT. Translation gives CASSAGQGMMSMNTEAFF.

The genes are TRBV10-3 and TRBJ1-2; D gene ambiguous. This CDR3 contains 12 residues. V lost 6 bases and J 2 bases, leaving 7 bases between the germline ends. The V gene's germline CDR1 is ENHRY and CDR2 SYGVKD. The DNA of the CDR3 is TGTGCCATCAGCCCTCAGAACTATGGCTACACCTTC. Its translation: CAISPQNYGYTF.

The chain carries TRBV10-3 and TRBJ2-2; tentative D call: TRBD2 (6 bases). Germline V gene lookup returns CDR1 ENHRY and CDR2 SYGVKD. The ends were cut back, 4 bases at V and 0 bases at J, with 6 bases in the middle. The CDR3 is 14 residues long. The CDR3 region has the DNA TGTGCCATCAGTGGGAGGGCGAACACCGGGGAGCTGTTTTTT. This sequence encodes CAISGRANTGELFF.

The rearrangement uses TRBV2 and TRBJ2-5, with 12 nucleotides matching TRBD2. The CDR3 extends over 16 amino acids. Per the germline V gene, CDR1 is SNHLY and CDR2 is FYNNEI. V trimming: 3 bases; J trimming: 7 bases; junction bases outside the gene matches: 9. Written as DNA, the CDR3 is TGTGCCAGCAGTGAGCTGCTAGCGGGGGGGTTTGGGACCCAGTACTTC. Translating it yields CASSELLAGGFGTQYF.

A few counts support this clone. The chain recombines TRBV7-6 with TRBJ1-1, with D maybe TRBD1 (6 bases). This CDR3 region has 18 residues. Germline CDR1 SGHVS, CDR2 FNYEAQ. V shed 7 bases and J shed 1 base, with 25 bases lying between them. CDR3 protein: CASTQGFGTSRTNTEAFF. CDR3 in DNA: TGTGCCAGCACCCAGGGATTTGGGACAAGCCGTACGAACACTGAAGCTTTCTTT. Supplemented by reference TRBV7-6 and TRBJ1-1, the full variable domain reads GAGVSQSPRYKVTKRGQDVALRCDPISGHVSLYWYRQALGQGPEFLTYFNYEAQQDKSGLPNDRFSAERPEGSISTLTIQRTEQRDSAMYRCASTQGFGTSRTNTEAFFGQGTRLTVV.

V usage is TRBV6-5 and J usage is TRBJ2-5; the D is unclear. This CDR3 region has 13 residues. Germline V CDR1 and CDR2: MNHEY, SVGAGI. The germline V and J ends were trimmed by 4 bases and 3 bases, with 9 bases remaining between them. The CDR3 is CASSSFSKETQYF. In DNA form, the CDR3 reads TGTGCCAGCAGTTCCTTCTCTAAAGAGACCCAGTACTTC.

The chain carries TRBV5-5 and TRBJ1-2, with a weak D call TRBD1 (6 bases). V was clipped by 3 bases and J by 2 bases, with 14 bases between them. The CDR3 loop spans 15 amino acids. The germline V gene encodes CDR1 SGHKS and CDR2 YYEKEE (reference sequence). The CDR3 protein is CASSYTGTRNYGYTF. CDR3 sequence (DNA): TGTGCCAGCAGCTACACCGGGACAAGGAACTATGGCTACACCTTC.

This rearrangement joins TRBV20-1 to TRBJ2-1; 10 bases line up with TRBD2. The CDR3 is made up of 17 amino acids. V lost 3 bases, J lost 0 bases, and 8 bases stayed unmatched. Germline V CDR1 and CDR2: DFQATT, SNEGSKA (reference sequence). The CDR3 DNA sequence: TGCAGTGCTAGTGCTAGCGGGGGCCTAAGCTCCTACAATGAGCAGTTCTTC. This sequence encodes CSASASGGLSSYNEQFF.

This chain uses TRBV15 with TRBJ2-5; TRBD2 agrees at 15 bases. Germline CDR1 LNHNV, CDR2 YYDKDF (reference sequence). The CDR3 spans 16 residues. V was pared by 1 base and J by 5 bases, with 2 bases of the junction left unmatched. The CDR3 sequence: CATSRGTSGGVETQYF. The CDR3 DNA reads TGTGCCACCAGCAGAGGGACTAGCGGGGGGGTGGAGACCCAGTACTTC. Variable domain in full (rest from reference TRBV15 and TRBJ2-5): DAMVIQNPRYQVTQFGKPVTLSCSQTLNHNVMYWYQQKSSQAPKLLFHYYDKDFNNEADTPDNFQSRRPNTSFCFLDIRSPGLGDTAMYLCATSRGTSGGVETQYFGPGTRLLVL.

The chain joins TRBV6-5 to TRBJ1-5; no clear D. CDR1 is MNHEY, CDR2 SVGAGI, per germline. The CDR3 loop spans 14 amino acids. The V end was cut by 6 bases, the J end by 2 bases, with 11 bases between. CDR3 in amino acids: CASSGTDGNQPQHF. DNA for the CDR3: TGTGCCAGCAGCGGAACAGATGGCAATCAGCCCCAGCATTTT.

This rearrangement joins TRBV10-3 to TRBJ1-1; tentative D call: TRBD1 (6 bases). Trimming shortened V by 3 bases and J by 13 bases, and 12 bases separated the two germline ends. Germline values: CDR1 ENHRY, CDR2 SYGVKD. CDR3 length equals 11 residues. CDR3 protein: CAISDTGKVFF. DNA of the CDR3: TGTGCCATCAGTGATACAGGGAAGGTTTTCTTT.

The gene calls are TRBV28 and TRBJ2-3, with 8 bases that match TRBD2. CDR1 is MDHEN, CDR2 SYDVKM, per germline. The V segment lost 3 bases and the J segment 1 base; nucleotides outside the gene matches: 3. This CDR3 has 15 amino acids. CDR3 coding DNA: TGTGCCAGCAGTTTGGGGCGGGGGGGCACAGATACGCAGTATTTT. Translation: CASSLGRGGTDTQYF.

J is TRBJ2-4 and V is TRBV5-8; 7 nucleotides agree with TRBD1. The CDR3 is 14 amino acids. J gave up 1 base and V 10 bases, and 8 bases lay outside the gene matches. Germline V gene sequence: CDR1 SGHTS, CDR2 YDEGEE. The CDR3, as DNA: TGTGCCGAGCCGGGACAGTCGGCCAAAAACATTCAGTACTTC. Translation: CAEPGQSAKNIQYF.

This chain connects TRBV3-1 (or the pseudogene TRBV3-2) to TRBJ1-4; no definite D call. The CDR3 consists of 15 residues. Deletions cut 7 bases from V and 4 bases from J, with 16 bases between. CDR1 is LGHDT, CDR2 YNNKEL, per germline (reference sequence). This chain's CDR3 is CASTRWTGGNEKLFF. The CDR3 DNA follows: TGTGCCAGCACCCGATGGACGGGAGGTAATGAAAAACTGTTTTTT.

The V call is TRBV19, the J call TRBJ1-4; D ambiguous. CDR1 and CDR2 (germline): LNHDA, SQIVND (reference sequence). The ends were cut back, 6 bases at V and 8 bases at J, with 22 bases in the middle. The CDR3 loop spans 16 amino acids. The CDR3 coding sequence is TGTGCCAGTAGGAAAGCTCAGGACCGGACTAGGGAAAAACTGTTTTTT. Protein product: CASRKAQDRTREKLFF.

V is TRBV2 and J is TRBJ1-5; 9 nucleotides align to TRBD1. The V gene end was trimmed by 6 bases and the J gene end by 2 bases; junction bases not matched to a gene: 8. Germline V gene sequence: CDR1 SNHLY, CDR2 FYNNEI. The CDR3 spans 16 residues. CDR3 residues: CASRETGGWGNQPQHF. CDR3 coding DNA: TGTGCCAGCAGGGAAACAGGGGGCTGGGGCAATCAGCCCCAGCATTTT.

The V call is TRBV24-1, the J call TRBJ2-2; 9 bases align to TRBD1. J was trimmed by 6 bases and V by 3 bases; bases with no gene match: 13. The germline V gene has CDR1 KGHDR and CDR2 SFDVKD. This CDR3 is 18 amino acids long. CDR3 loop: CATSDPGSGTGMAGELFF. The CDR3 bases are TGTGCCACCAGTGATCCTGGGTCGGGGACAGGGATGGCCGGGGAGCTGTTTTTT.

V and J are TRBV3-1 (or the pseudogene TRBV3-2) and TRBJ1-2; TRBD1 matches 8 bases. Trimming took 4 bases from V and 7 from J; bases not matched to a gene: 8. Germline lookup yields CDR1 LGHDT and CDR2 YNNKEL (reference sequence). The CDR3 covers 14 residues. The CDR3 here is CASSPRGQGGGYTF. The CDR3 DNA follows: TGTGCCAGCAGCCCCCGAGGACAGGGTGGTGGCTACACCTTC.

This clone was counted a single time. V and J are TRBV28 and TRBJ1-4; the D is unclear. CDR3 length equals 14 residues. The V end lost 2 bases, the J end lost 4 bases, and 8 bases lay between the germline ends. Germline values: CDR1 MDHEN, CDR2 SYDVKM. The CDR3 region is CASSLPGSNEKLFF. CDR3 sequence (DNA): TGTGCCAGCAGTTTACCGGGGAGTAATGAAAAACTGTTTTTT.